Presented here are 30 T cell receptor beta chains from one specimen sequenced in a study of Graves' ophthalmopathy and Graves' hyperthyroidism. RNA served as the template for amplifying TCR beta CDR3 regions. The workflow started with a first-round RT-PCR run with HTBI primers and then moved on to a second-round multiplex PCR. TCRdb redid the calling of the multiplex PCR reads with MiXCR, one entry per CDR3 protein. The sample has hundreds of thousands of distinct CDR3 sequences, over 40% seen once. The sample taken for sequencing was peripheral blood. The receptors originated from an adult man with Graves' ophthalmopathy.

The chain uses TRBV29-1 and TRBJ1-6; 10 nucleotides agree with TRBD1. The V segment lost 6 bases and the J segment 10 bases; nucleotides outside the gene matches: 9. The CDR3 has 14 residues. Germline V gene lookup returns CDR1 SQVTM and CDR2 ANQGSEA. As DNA, the CDR3 is TGCAGCGTCCGAACCGGGACAGGGGAATCACCCCTCCACTTT. Residues: CSVRTGTGESPLHF.

This rearrangement joins TRBV7-9 to TRBJ2-2; 8 bases agree with TRBD2. With V trimmed by 3 bases and J by 5 bases, 14 bases remained unmatched. The CDR3 runs to 18 residues. Per germline, CDR1 SEHNR and CDR2 FQNEAQ (reference sequence). The CDR3: CASSFNSIGRELTGELFF. The CDR3 coding sequence is TGTGCCAGCAGCTTCAACAGCATCGGGAGGGAACTAACCGGGGAGCTGTTTTTT.

V usage is TRBV7-3 and J usage is TRBJ2-3, with 8 bases that match TRBD2. With 5 bases clipped from V and 0 bases from J, the junction kept 10 bases outside the gene matches. Germline CDR1 SGHTA, CDR2 FQGTGA. CDR3 length: 17 residues. The CDR3 region is CASSQVGSGTSTDTQYF. CDR3 DNA sequence: TGTGCCAGCAGCCAAGTGGGTAGCGGGACTAGCACAGATACGCAGTATTTT.

This clonotype was seen many times. The rearrangement links TRBV11-3 to TRBJ2-6; D not certain. CDR3 size: 16 residues. Trimming shortened V by 2 bases and J by 0 bases, and 8 bases separated the two germline ends. Germline V CDR1 and CDR2: SGHNT, YENEEA. CDR3 in DNA: TGTGCCAGCAGCTTACCGGGTTACTCTGGGGCCAACGTCCTGACTTTC. Residues: CASSLPGYSGANVLTF.

The CDR3 loop is CAWNMFGIGYTF. The DNA of the CDR3 is TGTGCCTGGAACATGTTTGGGATCGGCTACACCTTC. V is TRBV30 and J is TRBJ1-2, with unresolved D. This CDR3 is 12 amino acids long. Trimming left V 4 bases short and J 8 bases short, with 14 bases between. In germline, CDR1 is GTSNPN, CDR2 SVGIG (reference sequence).

This clonotype was recorded many times. The chain employs TRBV6-5 and TRBJ2-5, with D possibly being TRBD1 (6 bases). V lost 6 bases and J 5 bases, leaving 10 bases between the germline ends. Germline-derived CDR1 and CDR2 are MNHEY and SVGAGI. The length of the CDR3 is 12 residues. The CDR3 nucleotides are TGTGCCAGCAGGACAGGATTGGAGACCCAGTACTTC. It codes for CASRTGLETQYF.

This clonotype was picked up many times. The chain uses TRBV20-1 and TRBJ1-2; D is uncertain. Per the germline V gene, CDR1 is DFQATT and CDR2 is SNEGSKA (reference sequence). The CDR3 is made up of 12 amino acids. Trimming pared 4 bases from V and 6 bases from J, leaving 12 bases between. The CDR3 DNA reads TGCAGTGCTACACCCATTGCGGATGGCTACACCTTC. Encoded protein: CSATPIADGYTF.

This clonotype was found many times. The chain employs TRBV29-1 and TRBJ1-1; D remains unclear. The CDR3 extends over 13 amino acids. Trimming took off 6 bases at V and 0 bases at J, with 11 bases between the two ends. CDR1 and CDR2 (germline): SQVTM, ANQGSEA. CDR3 protein: CSVRVTMNTEAFF. As DNA, the CDR3 is TGCAGCGTCAGAGTCACAATGAACACTGAAGCTTTCTTT.

The chain couples TRBV5-8 to TRBJ2-7; 8 bases match TRBD2. Germline CDR1 is SGHTS and CDR2 is YDEGEE. Germline trimming cut 1 base from V and 4 bases from J; bases unmatched to any gene: 7. The CDR3 contains 15 residues. As DNA, the CDR3 is TGTGCCAGCAGCTTGTCCAGCGGGAGTGTGTACGAGCAGTACTTC. Protein sequence: CASSLSSGSVYEQYF.

A remark on this clonotype: A single base separates this from a much larger clone, so it may be a read error. The chain couples TRBV7-3 to TRBJ2-7, with TRBD2 matching over 11 bases. The CDR3 sequence is 15 residues long. In germline, CDR1 is SGHTA, CDR2 FQGTGA. V was clipped by 0 bases and J by 9 bases; unmatched bases: 7. The chain's CDR3 is CASSLTGLAGPRQYF. The CDR3 bases are TGTGCCAGCAGCTTAACCGGACTAGCGGGTCCCAGGCAGTACTTC.

This clonotype has ten or more counts. The chain couples TRBV10-3 to TRBJ1-3; the D gene is possibly TRBD1 (6 bases). The CDR3 length is 15 residues. CDR1 and CDR2 (germline): ENHRY, SYGVKD. V lost 9 bases to trimming and J lost 0 bases, with 15 bases between them. The CDR3 DNA is TGTGCCATAGGGACACCAGCCTCCTCTGGAAACACCATATATTTT. Its protein is CAIGTPASSGNTIYF.

In this sample, this clonotype turned up many times. The V and J genes are TRBV11-3 and TRBJ1-5; possibly TRBD1 for D (5 bases). V lost 5 bases and J 13 bases, leaving 12 bases between the germline ends. Germline V lookup: CDR1 SGHNT, CDR2 YENEEA. This CDR3 region has 11 residues. CDR3 in DNA: TGTGCCAGCAGCGAAACAGGCAGTCAGCATTTT. This translates into CASSETGSQHF.

This clonotype was counted at least ten times. V is TRBV10-2 and J is TRBJ1-1, with D tentatively TRBD1 (5 bases). Germline lookup yields CDR1 WSHSY and CDR2 SAAADI. The CDR3 loop spans 14 amino acids. Trimming removed 6 bases at V and 3 bases at J, with 14 bases between. CDR3 DNA sequence: TGCGCCAGCAGGTGGGGCCTCGCAGACACTGAAGCTTTCTTT. The encoded protein is CASRWGLADTEAFF.

This clonotype occurred many times. This chain links TRBV6-6 with TRBJ1-2; D remains ambiguous. V gave up 6 bases and J gave up 12 bases, with 20 bases separating them. This CDR3 is 13 amino acids long. Germline V gives CDR1 MNHNY, CDR2 SVGAGI (reference sequence). DNA for the CDR3: TGTGCCAGCAGAACACCCGGGCCTACGTGGGACACCTTC. As protein: CASRTPGPTWDTF.

This clonotype was picked up many times. This rearrangement joins TRBV7-9 to TRBJ1-1, with a weak D call TRBD1 (5 bases). Germline CDR1 SEHNR, CDR2 FQNEAQ (reference sequence). This CDR3 is 16 amino acids long. The ends were cut back, 5 bases at V and 5 bases at J, with 21 bases in the middle. The CDR3 region is CASSRVSGSVGTEAFF. The CDR3 DNA follows: TGTGCCAGCAGCCGAGTCTCAGGGAGTGTAGGGACTGAAGCTTTCTTT. The variable domain in full, with the rest retrieved from reference TRBV7-9 and TRBJ1-1, is DTGVSQNPRHKITKRGQNVTFRCDPISEHNRLYWYRQTLGQGPEFLTYFQNEAQLEKSRLLSDRFSAERPKGSFSTLEIQRTEQGDSAMYLCASSRVSGSVGTEAFFGQGTRLTVV.

Concerning this clonotype: Germline is not matched at one junction end, which may reflect a read error. CDR3 in DNA: TGTGCCAGCAGTCCCGGGGGACTAGCGGCTCAAGAGACCCCGTACTTC. This codes for CASSPGGLAAQETPYF. The chain combines TRBV12-3 or TRBV12-4 with TRBJ2-5; TRBD2 aligns across 11 bases. This CDR3 has 16 residues.

This clonotype came up many times. The rearrangement uses TRBV2 and TRBJ2-7; 8 nucleotides agree with TRBD1. Per the germline V gene, CDR1 is SNHLY and CDR2 is FYNNEI. V dropped 6 bases and J dropped 4; count of bases not matched to a gene: 5. This CDR3 has 13 residues. The CDR3 sequence is CASSLTGEYEQYF. The CDR3 region has the DNA TGTGCCAGCAGCCTGACAGGGGAGTACGAGCAGTACTTC.

This clonotype was detected ten times or more. The V and J genes are TRBV29-1 and TRBJ1-1, with 8 bases identical to TRBD1. V shed 6 bases and J 10 bases; nucleotides not matched to a gene: 10. Germline V CDR1 and CDR2: SQVTM, ANQGSEA. CDR3 size: 12 residues. The CDR3 nucleotides are TGCAGCGTGGGAGGACAGGGCGCGGTAGCTTTCTTT. Its translation is CSVGGQGAVAFF.

This clonotype occurred once. J is TRBJ2-1 and V is TRBV7-6; D unclear. The CDR3 sequence is 15 residues long. Trimming stripped 1 base from V and 6 bases from J, with 13 bases between. CDR1 is SGHVS and CDR2 is FNYEAQ in the germline V gene. The CDR3 here is CASSLEPYGRNEQFF. CDR3 in DNA: TGTGCCAGCAGCTTAGAACCCTACGGACGCAATGAGCAGTTCTTC.

The sample holds many counts of this clonotype. The J gene is TRBJ2-7, the V gene TRBV29-1, with TRBD1 identical over 9 bases. CDR1 SQVTM and CDR2 ANQGSEA come from the germline V gene. V lost 2 bases, J lost 3 bases, and 5 bases stayed unmatched. The CDR3 runs to 14 residues. In nucleotides, the CDR3 is TGCAGCGTTGAATCCAGGGACAGGGACTACGAGCAGTACTTC. This codes for CSVESRDRDYEQYF.

At least ten counts were recorded for this clonotype. The rearrangement joins TRBV19 to TRBJ1-1; D is uncertain. Trimming cost V 10 bases and J 2 bases, with 17 bases left between them. The CDR3 sequence is 14 residues long. Germline values: CDR1 LNHDA, CDR2 SQIVND (reference sequence). DNA for the CDR3: TGTGCCACCAGTACGAGGTACCTTAACACTGAAGCTTTCTTT. It codes for CATSTRYLNTEAFF. Full variable domain (outside the CDR3, taken from reference TRBV19 and TRBJ1-1): DGGITQSPKYLFRKEGQNVTLSCEQNLNHDAMYWYRQDPGQGLRLIYYSQIVNDFQKGDIAEGYSVSREKKESFPLTVTSAQKNPTAFYLCATSTRYLNTEAFFGQGTRLTVV.

This clonotype has at least ten counts. The rearrangement uses TRBV24-1 and TRBJ1-5; no firm D call. Trimming took off 1 base at V and 5 bases at J, with 8 bases between the two ends. CDR1 and CDR2 (germline): KGHDR, SFDVKD. The CDR3 has 14 amino acids. CDR3 protein: CATSDLRVDQPQHF. CDR3 nucleotide sequence: TGTGCCACCAGTGATTTAAGGGTTGATCAGCCCCAGCATTTT.

The J gene is TRBJ1-2, the V gene TRBV11-1, with D maybe TRBD1 (5 bases). Per the germline V gene, CDR1 is SGHAT and CDR2 is FQDESV (reference sequence). CDR3 length: 13 amino acids. The ends were cut back, 5 bases at V and 7 bases at J, with 14 bases in the middle. The CDR3, as DNA: TGTGCCAGCAGCGTTGTGGCAGGGCCTGGCTACACCTTC. Its protein product is CASSVVAGPGYTF.

This clonotype was observed many times. The rearrangement links TRBV7-8 to TRBJ2-7; D remains unclear. Germline V gene lookup returns CDR1 SGHVS and CDR2 FQNEAQ. V was shortened by 1 base and J by 3 bases, with 25 bases between the two germline ends. This CDR3 comprises 19 residues. CDR3 residues: CASSLGGRVGLIAFYEQYF. DNA for the CDR3: TGTGCCAGCAGCTTAGGGGGTCGTGTCGGTCTTATCGCCTTCTACGAGCAGTACTTC. Together with reference TRBV7-8 and TRBJ2-7, the CDR3 gives the full variable domain: GAGVSQSPRYKVAKRGQDVALRCDPISGHVSLFWYQQALGQGPEFLTYFQNEAQLDKSGLPSDRFFAERPEGSVSTLKIQRTQQEDSAVYLCASSLGGRVGLIAFYEQYFGPGTRLTVT.

This clonotype was seen repeatedly, ten times or more. The chain carries TRBV19 and TRBJ2-2; D possibly corresponds to TRBD1 (6 bases). The CDR3 is 14 residues long. V lost 7 bases, J lost 3 bases, and 12 bases lay in between. Germline loops: CDR1 LNHDA, CDR2 SQIVND (reference sequence). CDR3 sequence reads: CASNIQGDTGELFF. CDR3 nucleotides: TGTGCCAGTAACATACAGGGCGACACCGGGGAGCTGTTTTTT.

This sequence joins TRBV25-1 and TRBJ2-7; D call uncertain. Trimming shortened V by 8 bases and J by 0 bases, and 14 bases separated the two germline ends. Germline CDR1 and CDR2: MGHDK and SYGVNS. This CDR3 comprises 14 residues. This CDR3 is CASQAPGPSYEQYF. Here the CDR3 DNA reads TGTGCCAGCCAGGCCCCAGGACCCTCCTACGAGCAGTACTTC.

This clonotype was recorded at least ten times. The rearrangement joins TRBV2 to TRBJ2-7; D may be TRBD2 (5 bases). The CDR3 is 13 residues long. The germline gives CDR1 SNHLY, CDR2 FYNNEI. The V and J ends lost 6 bases and 2 bases respectively, with 11 bases between them. CDR3 nucleotide sequence: TGTGCCAGCAGGGAGGACCCTCCCTACGAGCAGTACTTC. This translates into CASREDPPYEQYF. Filled out from reference TRBV2 and TRBJ2-7, the complete variable domain reads EPEVTQTPSHQVTQMGQEVILRCVPISNHLYFYWYRQILGQKVEFLVSFYNNEISEKSEIFDDQFSVERPDGSNFTLKIRSTKLEDSAMYFCASREDPPYEQYFGPGTRLTVT.

Of note for this clonotype: This may be a read error, as it is one base from a much larger clone. This chain links TRBV9 with TRBJ2-5; D is undetermined. V lost 0 bases, J lost 3 bases, and 9 bases lay in between. The CDR3 runs 14 residues. CDR1 and CDR2 from the germline V gene are SGDLS and YYNGEE. In DNA, the CDR3 is TGTGCCAGCAGCGTAGGCCTCATAGAAGAGACCCAGTACTTC. Its translation: CASSVGLIEETQYF. The full variable domain, in which reference TRBV9 and TRBJ2-5 provide the parts outside the CDR3, is DSGVTQTPKHLITATGQRVTLRCSPRSGDLSVYWYQQSLDQGLQFLIQYYNGEERAKGNILERFSAQQFPDLHSELNLSSLELGDSALYFCASSVGLIEETQYFGPGTRLLVL.

The genes are TRBV13 and TRBJ2-6, with D possibly called TRBD1 or TRBD2 (5 bases each). Germline CDR1 PRHDT, CDR2 FYEKMQ (reference sequence). This CDR3 has 18 residues. The ends were cut back, 5 bases at V and 4 bases at J, with 21 bases in the middle. CDR3 bases: TGTGCCAGCAGCCTGGGGGAATTAAGTACAGAAGGGGCCAACGTCCTGACTTTC. Translation: CASSLGELSTEGANVLTF.

In this sample, this clonotype turned up many times. This chain uses TRBV2 with TRBJ1-1; possible D gene TRBD1, 6 bases. This CDR3 has 15 amino acids. V lost 6 bases and J 0 bases, leaving 14 bases between the germline ends. Germline CDR1 reads SNHLY; CDR2 reads FYNNEI. CDR3 sequence reads: CASSVRQAMNTEAFF. CDR3 in DNA: TGTGCCAGCAGCGTGAGACAGGCCATGAACACTGAAGCTTTCTTT.